Listed here are 10 T cell receptor beta chains from one sample, sequenced in a study of response to subunit inactivated influenza vaccine. Each CDR3 protein is one row after TCRdb ran MiXCR on the RT-PCR reads. The sample lists 200,000 to 300,000 distinct CDR3 sequences, 12% seen once, with 7.5% to 10% in the top ten. The sample in question was non-naive T cells sorted from PBMCs, obtained around two weeks before vaccination. All receptors derive from a man between 50 and 59 years old who received an inactivated influenza vaccine.

This clonotype came up many times. The chain carries TRBV7-2 and TRBJ2-2; TRBD1 is a possible D gene (6 bases). Germline CDR1 reads SGHTA; CDR2 reads FQGNSA. The CDR3 covers 14 residues. Trimming took 6 bases from V and 4 from J, leaving 12 bases between them. The DNA for the CDR3 is TGTGCCAGCAGTTTACAGGGATTCACCGGGGAGCTGTTTTTT. It is translated as CASSLQGFTGELFF.

The chain couples TRBV7-2 to TRBJ2-7; D possibly uses TRBD1 or TRBD2 (6 bases each). Trimming shortened V by 1 base and J by 4 bases, and 11 bases separated the two germline ends. Germline V lookup: CDR1 SGHTA, CDR2 FQGNSA. The CDR3 length is 14 residues. The CDR3 nucleotides read TGTGCCAGCAGCTTAGTCGGAGGGGGGTACGAGCAGTACTTC. It is translated as CASSLVGGGYEQYF. Full variable domain (missing parts from reference TRBV7-2 and TRBJ2-7): GAGVSQSPSNKVTEKGKDVELRCDPISGHTALYWYRQSLGQGLEFLIYFQGNSAPDKSGLPSDRFSAERTGGSVSTLTIQRTQQEDSAVYLCASSLVGGGYEQYFGPGTRLTVT.

This clonotype was picked up many times. The chain carries TRBV7-9 and TRBJ1-2; a possible D gene is TRBD1 (5 bases). The CDR3 contains 14 residues. CDR1 SEHNR and CDR2 FQNEAQ come from the germline V gene (reference sequence). Trimming took 5 bases from V and 1 from J, leaving 11 bases between them. CDR3: CASSDRDGNYGYTF. The CDR3 nucleotides read TGTGCCAGCAGCGACCGGGACGGTAACTATGGCTACACCTTC.

The chain joins TRBV6-1 to TRBJ1-2; 10 bases fit TRBD1. V shed 5 bases, J shed 4 bases, and the junction held 7 bases outside the gene matches. The CDR3 has 15 residues. Germline lookup yields CDR1 MNHNS and CDR2 SASEGT. In nucleotides, the CDR3 is TGTGCCAGCAGTATTGGGACAGGGGCCTTCTATGGCTACACCTTC. The encoded protein is CASSIGTGAFYGYTF.

This rearrangement joins TRBV20-1 to TRBJ2-7; D may be TRBD1 or TRBD2 (5 bases each). The length of the CDR3 is 14 residues. V dropped 6 bases and J dropped 4 bases, with 19 bases sitting between them. Germline V gene lookup returns CDR1 DFQATT and CDR2 SNEGSKA (reference sequence). The CDR3 loop is CSASGGTMTYEQYF. The CDR3 DNA is TGCAGTGCCTCTGGTGGGACCATGACTTACGAGCAGTACTTC.

This clonotype occurred many times. This rearrangement joins TRBV5-1 to TRBJ2-1; 14 nucleotides match TRBD2. J gave up 6 bases and V 4 bases, and 3 bases lay outside the gene matches. CDR3 length: 15 residues. CDR1 is SGHRS, CDR2 YFSETQ, per germline. CDR3 in DNA: TGCGCCAGCAGCCCCGGACTAGCGGGGGGCAATGAGCAGTTCTTC. This sequence encodes CASSPGLAGGNEQFF.

The chain combines TRBV20-1 with TRBJ1-1; unclear D gene. The germline V gene has CDR1 DFQATT and CDR2 SNEGSKA (reference sequence). The V end lost 4 bases, the J end lost 0 bases, and 9 bases lay between the germline ends. The CDR3 has 13 residues. CDR3 nucleotides: TGCAGTGCTACGGCCAACTTGAACACTGAAGCTTTCTTT. It is translated as CSATANLNTEAFF.

This clonotype was seen only a few times. The chain links TRBV12-3 or TRBV12-4 to TRBJ1-3, with D possibly being TRBD1 (6 bases). This CDR3 comprises 13 residues. V lost 11 bases, J lost 0 bases, and 11 bases lay in between. CDR3 loop: CALARGSGNTIYF. As DNA, the CDR3 is TGTGCCCTGGCCAGGGGCTCTGGAAACACCATATATTTT.

This clonotype turned up a few times. The genes are TRBV5-1 and TRBJ2-3; D is ambiguous. V lost 5 bases and J 4 bases, leaving 11 bases between the germline ends. The CDR3 consists of 13 residues. Looked up from germline, CDR1 is SGHRS and CDR2 is YFSETQ. The CDR3 region is CASRSVVADTQYF. CDR3 bases: TGCGCCAGCAGGAGCGTTGTCGCAGATACGCAGTATTTT.

The chain couples TRBV7-3 to TRBJ2-1; 12 bases align to TRBD2. The V segment lost 5 bases and the J segment 7 bases; nucleotides outside the gene matches: 6. The CDR3 consists of 15 residues. Looked up from germline, CDR1 is SGHTA and CDR2 is FQGTGA. The CDR3 sequence: CASSPLAGGGNEQFF. CDR3 DNA sequence: TGTGCCAGCAGCCCGCTAGCGGGAGGGGGGAATGAGCAGTTCTTC.